Listed here are 8 T cell receptor beta chains from one sample, sequenced in a study of T cell repertoires in cytomegalovirus infection. For these TCRs, the target antigens are not known. TCRdb independently ran MiXCR on the reads; one entry per CDR3 protein. Of about 220,000 distinct CDR3 sequences listed, 30% to 45% are singletons. Sequenced here: CD8+ T cells from cultured PBMCs, sampled from culture after CMV antigen stimulation. These receptors all stem from a human donor in good health (CMV status not recorded). Some clones in this sample may be carry-over from other donors' samples.

The chain joins TRBV9 to TRBJ1-2; D unclear. Trimming took 0 bases from V and 6 from J, leaving 12 bases between them. The V gene's germline CDR1 is SGDLS and CDR2 YYNGEE. This CDR3 spans 14 amino acids. The CDR3 is CASSVDGGKNGYTF. CDR3 bases: TGTGCCAGCAGCGTAGATGGAGGGAAAAATGGCTACACCTTC.

J is TRBJ2-3 and V is TRBV6-4; 13 bases agree with TRBD2. The CDR3 totals 17 residues. Germline V gene data show CDR1 as MRHNA and CDR2 as SNTAGT. Trimming took 6 bases from V and 5 from J; bases not matched to a gene: 11. The CDR3 region is CASRPPRLAGGLDTQYF. DNA of the CDR3: TGTGCCAGCAGGCCACCCCGACTAGCGGGAGGCTTAGATACGCAGTATTTT.

Written as DNA, the CDR3 is TGTGCCAGCAGCTACCCCCTGGGAGCGGGCGGGGACAATGAGCAGTTCTTC. This encodes CASSYPLGAGGDNEQFF. V and J are TRBV12-3 or TRBV12-4 and TRBJ2-1; perhaps TRBD2 as D (6 bases). The ends were cut back, 6 bases at V and 5 bases at J, with 23 bases in the middle. The CDR3 runs 17 residues.

The chain is built from TRBV7-3 and TRBJ2-1; 8 bases map to TRBD1. Germline V gene data show CDR1 as SGHTA and CDR2 as FQGTGA. V was pared by 5 bases and J by 7 bases, with 7 bases of the junction left unmatched. This CDR3 spans 14 amino acids. CDR3 in amino acids: CASSLPDRVNEQFF. The CDR3 region has the DNA TGTGCCAGCAGCCTCCCGGACAGGGTGAATGAGCAGTTCTTC. Combining the CDR3 with reference TRBV7-3 and TRBJ2-1 gives the whole variable domain GAGVSQTPSNKVTEKGKYVELRCDPISGHTALYWYRQSLGQGPEFLIYFQGTGAADDSGLPNDRFFAVRPEGSVSTLKIQRTERGDSAVYLCASSLPDRVNEQFFGPGTRLTVL.

This clonotype showed up many times. The chain carries TRBV7-2 and TRBJ2-7, with 9 bases matching TRBD2. V lost 5 bases to trimming and J lost 7 bases; unmatched junction nucleotides: 15. The CDR3 totals 16 residues. Germline CDR1 is SGHTA and CDR2 is FQGNSA. DNA of the CDR3: TGTGCCAGCAGCCCCAACTGGACTAGCGAAAGGGGGGAGCAGTACTTC. Amino acids: CASSPNWTSERGEQYF.

The chain uses TRBV27 and TRBJ2-7; no clear D gene. This CDR3 contains 15 residues. The V end was cut by 1 base, the J end by 0 bases, with 10 bases between. CDR1 and CDR2 from the germline V gene are MNHEY and SMNVEV (reference sequence). The CDR3 spells CASSLYGSHSYEQYF. The CDR3 nucleotides read TGTGCCAGCAGTTTATACGGGTCTCACTCCTACGAGCAGTACTTC.

There are a few counts of this clonotype. The J gene is TRBJ2-1, the V gene TRBV7-2; unclear D gene. The CDR3 sequence is 12 residues long. The ends were cut back, 6 bases at V and 6 bases at J, with 9 bases in the middle. Germline V gene data show CDR1 as SGHTA and CDR2 as FQGNSA. This CDR3 is CASSLSVNEQFF. The CDR3 DNA sequence: TGTGCCAGCAGTCTTTCTGTCAATGAGCAGTTCTTC.

Only a few counts were recorded for this clonotype. J is TRBJ2-2 and V is TRBV7-2, with D unclear. Per the germline V gene, CDR1 is SGHTA and CDR2 is FQGNSA. The CDR3 covers 15 residues. V lost 0 bases and J lost 4, with 9 bases in between. The DNA of the CDR3 is TGTGCCAGCAGCTTAGCGCAGACGAGCACCGGGGAGCTGTTTTTT. It specifies CASSLAQTSTGELFF.